This TCR beta chain derives from a study of blood T cell repertoires in COVID-19. Measured with immunoSEQ multiplex PCR; TCRdb has only the in-frame clones, and not every one. Of tens of thousands of clones in the sample, approximately 80% are singletons; the top ten hold around 5%. V lost 11 bases, J lost 0 bases, and 5 bases stayed unmatched. The CDR3 is made up of 13 amino acids. The V gene's germline CDR1 is ENHRY and CDR2 SYGVKD. Sequenced input: peripheral blood. The chain couples TRBV10-3 to TRBJ1-1; 8 nucleotides agree with TRBD1. This receptor was taken from a woman in her seventies with acute or convalescent COVID-19. The CDR3 nucleotides read TGTGCCTTGTCGACAGGGGTGAACACTGAAGCTTTCTTT. It specifies CALSTGVNTEAFF.